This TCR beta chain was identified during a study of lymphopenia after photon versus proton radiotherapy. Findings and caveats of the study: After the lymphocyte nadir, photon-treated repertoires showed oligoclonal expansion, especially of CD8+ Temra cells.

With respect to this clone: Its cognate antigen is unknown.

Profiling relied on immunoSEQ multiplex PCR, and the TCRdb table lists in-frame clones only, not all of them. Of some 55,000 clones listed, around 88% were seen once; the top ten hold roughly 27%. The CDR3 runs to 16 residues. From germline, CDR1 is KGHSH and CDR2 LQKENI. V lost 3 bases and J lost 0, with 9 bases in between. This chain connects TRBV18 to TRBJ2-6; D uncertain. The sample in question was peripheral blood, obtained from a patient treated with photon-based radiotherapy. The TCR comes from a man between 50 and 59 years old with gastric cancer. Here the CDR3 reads CASSPTSNSGANVLTF. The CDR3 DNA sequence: TGTGCCAGCTCACCTACCAGTAACTCTGGGGCCAACGTCCTGACTTTC.